These 23 T cell receptor beta chains originate from one sample sequenced in a study. Cells sorted as Tregs were CD4+, CD25+ and CD127-/low. MiXCR, applied by TCRdb to the 5' RACE reads, yields one record per CDR3 protein. In the table there are several thousand distinct CDR3 sequences, approximately 46% of which are singletons. The sequenced sample consisted of Tregs sorted from a lymph node. These receptors all come from a female donor with breast cancer.

The CDR3 here is CASSWDSHEQYF. In DNA form, the CDR3 reads TGTGCCAGCAGTTGGGACAGCCACGAGCAGTACTTC. The chain is built from TRBV6-2 or TRBV6-3 and TRBJ2-7; 7 bases agree with TRBD1. Looked up from germline, CDR1 is MNHEY and CDR2 is SVGEGT. V was pared by 4 bases and J by 5 bases, with 2 bases of the junction left unmatched. The CDR3 runs 12 residues.

This chain connects TRBV15 to TRBJ1-4; D is ambiguous. V dropped 3 bases and J dropped 8 bases, with 10 bases sitting between them. Germline V gives CDR1 LNHNV, CDR2 YYDKDF (reference sequence). The CDR3 is 13 amino acids. The CDR3 coding sequence is TGTGCCACCAGCAGTTGGTATGTGGAAAAACTGTTTTTT. The encoded protein is CATSSWYVEKLFF.

The rearrangement links TRBV6-5 to TRBJ2-1; a possible D gene is TRBD2 (5 bases). V lost 2 bases, J lost 9 bases, and 5 bases lay in between. Germline assignment: CDR1 MNHEY and CDR2 SVGAGI. The CDR3 spans 11 residues. The CDR3, as DNA: TGTGCCAGCAGTTACCTAGCTGAGCAGTTCTTC. Translation gives CASSYLAEQFF.

This clonotype was observed a few times. The chain joins TRBV6-5 to TRBJ2-3, with a possible D match to TRBD2 (6 bases). The CDR3 loop spans 15 amino acids. V shed 5 bases and J shed 3 bases, with 15 bases lying between them. Per the germline V gene, CDR1 is MNHEY and CDR2 is SVGAGI. CDR3 sequence (DNA): TGTGCCAGCAGTGACCCACCGGGGGAGACAGATACGCAGTATTTT. It yields the protein CASSDPPGETDTQYF.

This chain links TRBV7-6 with TRBJ2-7; 7 positions agree with TRBD1. Germline CDR1 reads SGHVS; CDR2 reads FNYEAQ. This CDR3 spans 14 amino acids. The J segment lost 2 bases and the V segment lost 5 bases, leaving 6 bases of the junction unmatched. The CDR3 DNA is TGTGCCAGCAGCCACCGGACAGGAACCTACGAGCAGTACTTC. Encoded protein: CASSHRTGTYEQYF.

This clonotype has more than one count but fewer than ten. The chain joins TRBV4-1 to TRBJ1-6; TRBD1 is a possible D gene (5 bases). The CDR3 runs 16 residues. V was cut by 1 base and J by 7 bases, with 14 bases left in between. Germline V lookup: CDR1 MGHRA, CDR2 YSYEKL. CDR3 coding DNA: TGCGCCAGCAGCCAAGGGGGCAAGGGTGCCAATTCACCCCTCCACTTT. Its translation is CASSQGGKGANSPLHF.

This chain joins TRBV29-1 and TRBJ2-7, with 13 bases aligning to TRBD2. This CDR3 has 15 residues. Germline assignment: CDR1 SQVTM and CDR2 ANQGSEA. Germline trimming cut 5 bases from V and 0 bases from J; bases unmatched to any gene: 4. The CDR3 loop reads CSVFGTSGDSYEQYF. In nucleotides, the CDR3 is TGCAGCGTTTTCGGGACTAGCGGGGACTCCTACGAGCAGTACTTC.

V and J are TRBV6-5 and TRBJ1-1; D remains ambiguous. Germline V gene lookup returns CDR1 MNHEY and CDR2 SVGAGI. Trimming removed 7 bases from V and 5 bases from J, with 11 bases in between. The CDR3 covers 12 residues. The CDR3 coding sequence is TGTGCCAGCACCAATGGATTTACTGAAGCTTTCTTT. It encodes CASTNGFTEAFF.

The chain combines TRBV4-1 with TRBJ2-4; a possible D gene is TRBD2 (5 bases). Germline CDR1 reads MGHRA; CDR2 reads YSYEKL. The V gene lost 4 bases and the J gene lost 6 bases, with 16 bases spanning the gap. The CDR3 is 15 residues long. CDR3 in amino acids: CASSPVLAGRNIQYF. The DNA of the CDR3 is TGCGCCAGCAGCCCGGTCCTAGCAGGCAGAAACATTCAGTACTTC.

V is TRBV11-2 and J is TRBJ2-2; 12 bases fit TRBD2. The CDR3 has 16 residues. J gave up 1 base and V 4 bases, and 1 base lay outside the gene matches. Germline V gene data show CDR1 as SGHAT and CDR2 as FQNNGV. The CDR3 DNA reads TGTGCCAGCAGCTGGGGACTAGCGGGGAACACCGGGGAGCTGTTTTTT. Translation gives CASSWGLAGNTGELFF. The entire variable domain, with the rest obtained from reference TRBV11-2 and TRBJ2-2, is as follows: EAGVAQSPRYKIIEKRQSVAFWCNPISGHATLYWYQQILGQGPKLLIQFQNNGVVDDSQLPKDRFSAERLKGVDSTLKIQPAKLEDSAVYLCASSWGLAGNTGELFFGEGSRLTVL.

The chain employs TRBV6-6 and TRBJ1-1; the D gene is possibly TRBD1 (5 bases). Per the germline V gene, CDR1 is MNHNY and CDR2 is SVGAGI (reference sequence). The CDR3 length is 14 residues. V was trimmed by 6 bases and J by 1 base, leaving 12 bases between them. The CDR3: CASSPGGTNTEAFF. The CDR3 DNA reads TGTGCCAGCAGCCCAGGCGGGACGAACACTGAAGCTTTCTTT.

V and J are TRBV29-1 and TRBJ2-1; the D gene is possibly TRBD2 (6 bases). V was clipped by 1 base and J by 6 bases, with 10 bases between them. Germline loops: CDR1 SQVTM, CDR2 ANQGSEA. This CDR3 comprises 13 residues. In DNA form, the CDR3 reads TGCAGCGTTGAAGTGGGACTCCTCAATGAGCAGTTCTTC. This encodes CSVEVGLLNEQFF.

This rearrangement joins TRBV6-6 to TRBJ2-4, with D possibly TRBD2 on 7 matching bases. V shed 1 base and J shed 8 bases, with 12 bases lying between them. Per the germline V gene, CDR1 is MNHNY and CDR2 is SVGAGI (reference sequence). The CDR3 loop spans 14 amino acids. The CDR3 here is CASSYLGGGDIQYF. Written as DNA, the CDR3 is TGTGCCAGCAGTTACTTAGGGGGGGGTGACATTCAGTACTTC.

In its sample, this clonotype was seen a few times. The CDR3 loop is CASEGHGNEQFF. The CDR3, as DNA: TGTGCCAGCGAGGGACACGGCAATGAGCAGTTCTTC. This chain joins TRBV27 and TRBJ2-1; a weak D match, TRBD1 (6 bases). Trimming removed 8 bases from V and 6 bases from J, with 11 bases in between. Germline CDR1 MNHEY, CDR2 SMNVEV (reference sequence). The CDR3 is 12 residues long.

This clonotype has more than one count but fewer than ten. The CDR3 spells CASSLYNRLGLEGYNEQFF. The CDR3 DNA reads TGTGCCAGCAGCCTATACAATCGGTTGGGCTTGGAGGGCTACAATGAGCAGTTCTTC. This chain links TRBV7-8 with TRBJ2-1; D perhaps matches TRBD2 (6 bases). The germline V gene encodes CDR1 SGHVS and CDR2 FQNEAQ. CDR3 length: 19 amino acids. V shed 5 bases and J shed 3 bases, with 26 bases lying between them.

The chain couples TRBV29-1 to TRBJ2-7; D gene unclear. In germline, CDR1 is SQVTM, CDR2 ANQGSEA. The CDR3 is 12 residues long. In DNA form, the CDR3 reads TGCAGTGGCGGAAAACACTCCTACGAGCAGTACTTC. It translates to CSGGKHSYEQYF.

This clonotype was observed a handful of times. This chain uses TRBV4-1 with TRBJ2-3; no clear D gene. Trimming took off 0 bases at V and 10 bases at J, with 14 bases between the two ends. There are 14 residues in the CDR3. Germline CDR1 reads MGHRA; CDR2 reads YSYEKL. CDR3 residues: CASSQDPDPSSQYF. The DNA for the CDR3 is TGCGCCAGCAGCCAAGATCCTGACCCAAGTTCGCAGTATTTT.

This clonotype has a handful of counts. This chain connects TRBV7-9 to TRBJ1-5; D is undetermined. With 1 base removed from V and 3 bases from J, the gap between germline ends came to 7 bases. The CDR3 has 14 residues. The germline V gene has CDR1 SEHNR and CDR2 FQNEAQ (reference sequence). The CDR3 DNA reads as TGTGCCAGCAGCTTAGGAGACAACAATCAGCCCCAGCATTTT. Its translation is CASSLGDNNQPQHF.

The V and J genes are TRBV11-1 and TRBJ2-5, with TRBD2 matching over 7 bases. Germline lookup yields CDR1 SGHAT and CDR2 FQDESV (reference sequence). V dropped 1 base and J dropped 5; count of bases not matched to a gene: 4. The CDR3 runs to 14 residues. The CDR3 sequence: CASSLVLAKETQYF. CDR3 sequence (DNA): TGTGCCAGCAGCTTAGTACTAGCGAAGGAGACCCAGTACTTC.

The J gene is TRBJ2-5, the V gene TRBV7-9; TRBD2 is a possible D gene (6 bases). The CDR3 totals 14 residues. Trimming removed 4 bases from V and 9 bases from J, with 18 bases in between. The germline CDR1 and CDR2 sequences are SEHNR and FQNEAQ (reference sequence). CDR3 DNA: TGTGCCAGCAGCTCCGGACCTGGTTGGGAGGCCCAGTACTTC. Translation gives CASSSGPGWEAQYF. The whole variable domain, filled in from reference TRBV7-9 and TRBJ2-5, reads DTGVSQNPRHKITKRGQNVTFRCDPISEHNRLYWYRQTLGQGPEFLTYFQNEAQLEKSRLLSDRFSAERPKGSFSTLEIQRTEQGDSAMYLCASSSGPGWEAQYFGPGTRLLVL.

This clonotype was seen only a few times. For the CDR3, the DNA is TGTGCCAGCAGCTTAGAGGCTGGGGTGGATGAGCAGTTCTTC. Its protein product is CASSLEAGVDEQFF. V and J are TRBV7-6 and TRBJ2-1; D is undetermined. Germline V gives CDR1 SGHVS, CDR2 FNYEAQ. The CDR3 consists of 14 residues. Trimming cost V 1 base and J 8 bases, with 12 bases left between them.

This clonotype was found a few times. The J gene is TRBJ2-5, the V gene TRBV6-5, with TRBD1 identical over 7 bases. Per germline, CDR1 MNHEY and CDR2 SVGAGI. There are 15 residues in the CDR3. Trimming took 2 bases from V and 1 from J; bases not matched to a gene: 4. CDR3 DNA sequence: TGTGCCAGCAGTTACGAGGGGGCGCGCCAAGAGACCCAGTACTTC. Encoded protein: CASSYEGARQETQYF.

This chain connects TRBV20-1 to TRBJ1-1; D ambiguous. Germline-derived CDR1 and CDR2 are DFQATT and SNEGSKA (reference sequence). The V gene lost 5 bases and the J gene lost 4 bases, with 17 bases spanning the gap. The CDR3 is made up of 14 amino acids. The CDR3 here is CSAPMREAPTEAFF. In nucleotides, the CDR3 is TGCAGTGCTCCCATGCGGGAGGCTCCCACTGAAGCTTTCTTT.